This is a list of T cell receptor beta chains from one sample in a study of CD8+ T cells in alopecia areata. The protocol was immunoSEQ multiplex PCR, while the TCRdb copy is restricted to in-frame clones and leaves out a portion. Among hundreds of thousands of clones, more than 60% were seen once, and the ten largest hold more than 1%. This material consisted of CD4+ T cells sorted from blood, taken between weeks 43 and 45, from a patient treated with tofacitinib. The receptor set was obtained from a human donor with alopecia areata. Each CDR3 is given with its conserved first and last residue. The D gene is left open where the match is weak. Some rows mark clone size as missing; the rest say once, few, many or name a class of expanded clone.

abundance	d_gene	j_gene	v_gene	CDR3nt	CDR3aa
NA	NA	TRBJ2-6	TRBV5-1	TGCGCCAGCAGCTTGGATGCCGGGTCTGGGGCCAACGTCCTGACTTTC	CASSLDAGSGANVLTF
NA	NA	TRBJ1-5	TRBV19	TGTGCCAGTAGTATAGGCGGTAATAGCAATCAGCCCCAGCATTTT	CASSIGGNSNQPQHF
NA	NA	TRBJ2-1	TRBV29-1	TGCAGCGTTGAACGCAGGTCGGATGAGCAGTTCTTC	CSVERRSDEQFF
NA	TRBD2	TRBJ2-1	TRBV30	TGTGCCTGGAAAGCGGGAACCTACAATGAGCAGTTCTTC	CAWKAGTYNEQFF
NA	TRBD1	TRBJ2-2	TRBV5-1	TGCGCCAGCAGCGCAGGACAGGGGATTATGACCGGGGAGCTGTTTTTT	CASSAGQGIMTGELFF
NA	TRBD1	TRBJ1-1	TRBV29-1	TGCAGCGTTGAAGGCAGGACAGGGGTGCTTGAAGCTTTCTTT	CSVEGRTGVLEAFF
NA	TRBD1	TRBJ2-1	TRBV15	TGTGCCACCAGCAGAAAACACACGGGACAGGGTGCTTCTGGTGAGCAGTTCTTC	CATSRKHTGQGASGEQFF
NA	NA	TRBJ1-6	TRBV25-1	TGTGCCAGCAGTGACGGGGATCCACCCCTCCACTTT	CASSDGDPPLHF
NA	NA	TRBJ1-2	TRBV11-2	TGTGCCAGCAGCTCCTTATCCAGAGGGGGGGCAAACTATGGCTACACCTTC	CASSSLSRGGANYGYTF
few	NA	TRBJ2-1	TRBV18	TGTGCCAGCTCACCCAAGGTTGAGCAGTTCTTC	CASSPKVEQFF
NA	NA	TRBJ1-4	TRBV5-1	TGCGCCAGCAGCCAAAACGATGAAAAACTGTTTTTT	CASSQNDEKLFF
NA	NA	TRBJ1-1	TRBV29-1	TGCAGCGTTGAGGGGGGTTACGGCATGACTGAAGCTTTCTTT	CSVEGGYGMTEAFF
NA	NA	TRBJ1-2	TRBV5-6	TGTGCCAGCATTTCAGGGGCGGCTAACTATGGCTACACCTTC	CASISGAANYGYTF
NA	NA	TRBJ2-7	TRBV27	TGTGCCAGCGCACTGGGGGGTGCATTAGGGTACGAGCAGTACTTC	CASALGGALGYEQYF
NA	NA	TRBJ1-1	TRBV11-2	TGTGCCAGCAGCAAACTCATGAGGGGACGTGAAGCTTTCTTT	CASSKLMRGREAFF
NA	NA	TRBJ1-2	TRBV30	TGTGCCTGGAGTGGCACAGGGACCAAAAACTATGGCTACACCTTC	CAWSGTGTKNYGYTF
NA	TRBD2	TRBJ2-3	TRBV19	TGTGCCAGTAGGATAGCGGGGTTCACAGATACGCAGTATTTT	CASRIAGFTDTQYF
NA	TRBD1	TRBJ2-5	TRBV30	TGTGCCTGGAATTCCGGACAGGGCTGGCAAGAGACCCAGTACTTC	CAWNSGQGWQETQYF
NA	TRBD1	TRBJ1-2	TRBV6-1	TGTGCCAGCAGCCCCGGGACAGATAATGGCTACACCTTC	CASSPGTDNGYTF
NA	NA	TRBJ1-5	TRBV6-5	TGTGCCAGCAGTGACCGCGCCGGAGAGCCCCAGCATTTT	CASSDRAGEPQHF
few	TRBD1	TRBJ1-2	TRBV29-1	TGCAGCGTGCTCCGGCAGGGGGTCTATGGCTACACCTTC	CSVLRQGVYGYTF
NA	NA	TRBJ1-2	TRBV29-1	TGCAGCGTTGAAAATCCGGGGAGCTATGGCTACACCTTC	CSVENPGSYGYTF
NA	TRBD1	TRBJ2-2	TRBV4-3	TGCGCCAGCAGCCAAGAGGGTAGGGACAGGGGTTCCACCGGGGAGCTGTTTTTT	CASSQEGRDRGSTGELFF
NA	NA	TRBJ2-1	TRBV2	TGTGCCAGCAGATTATCCCTAAACCTAGGCAATGAGCAGTTCTTC	CASRLSLNLGNEQFF
NA	NA	TRBJ2-7	TRBV29-1	TGCAGCGTTGAAAGAGGGGCGGGGAACGAGCAGTACTTC	CSVERGAGNEQYF
NA	NA	TRBJ2-7	TRBV6-1	TGTGCCAGCACCGCTGAAGGGCCCGGCGAGCAGTACTTC	CASTAEGPGEQYF
NA	TRBD1	TRBJ1-1	TRBV2	TGTGCCAGCAGTGAACCAGGGACAGGGGCTTGGAACACTGAAGCTTTCTTT	CASSEPGTGAWNTEAFF
NA	NA	TRBJ1-1	TRBV27	TGTGCCAGCAGTTCCCCCCACAGGAACACTGAAGCTTTCTTT	CASSSPHRNTEAFF
NA	NA	TRBJ1-4	TRBV27	TGTGCCAGCAGTTTAAAGTACGGGTCGGCAACTAATGAAAAACTGTTTTTT	CASSLKYGSATNEKLFF
NA	TRBD1	TRBJ1-1	TRBV6-6	TGTGCCAGCAGTTTCCCAGGGGGGGACACTGAAGCTTTCTTT	CASSFPGGDTEAFF
NA	TRBD1	TRBJ1-2	TRBV5-6	TGTGCCAGCACCCTATTAAAGGGGGCCTTTGGCTACACCTTC	CASTLLKGAFGYTF
NA	NA	TRBJ1-1	TRBV6-1	TGTGCCAGCAGTGAACTCCAGAGCACTGAAGCTTTCTTT	CASSELQSTEAFF
once	NA	TRBJ1-6	TRBV5-1	TGCGCCAGCAGGAGACGGGACAACGAAGATTCACCCCTCCACTTT	CASRRRDNEDSPLHF
NA	TRBD1	TRBJ2-2	TRBV29-1	TGCAGCGTTGGACAGGGGTACACCGGGGAGCTGTTTTTT	CSVGQGYTGELFF
NA	TRBD1	TRBJ1-3	TRBV5-1	TGCGCCAGCAGCCCGGGACCGGGACAGAGCTCTGGAAACACCATATATTTT	CASSPGPGQSSGNTIYF
NA	NA	TRBJ2-3	TRBV10-3	TGTGCCATCAGTGACCTGGCGGATACGCAGTATTTT	CAISDLADTQYF
NA	TRBD1	TRBJ1-2	TRBV29-1	TGCAGCGCAGGGGGACAGGGGATCGATGGCTACACCTTC	CSAGGQGIDGYTF
once	NA	TRBJ1-2	TRBV15	TGTGCCACCAGCGATTCTCTCTATGGCTACACCTTC	CATSDSLYGYTF
NA	NA	TRBJ2-7	TRBV5-6	TGTGCCAGCAGCTTGGTCGCAGGGGTAGAAAACGAGCAGTACTTC	CASSLVAGVENEQYF
NA	NA	TRBJ1-1	TRBV11-2	TGTGCCAGCAGCTTAGGCGGGGGGATCATGAACACTGAAGCTTTCTTT	CASSLGGGIMNTEAFF
few	NA	TRBJ2-7	TRBV29-1	TGCAGCGTTGAAGTGACGTCCTCGGAGCAGTACTTC	CSVEVTSSEQYF
NA	NA	TRBJ2-3	TRBV5-1	TGCGCCAGCAGCTTAGGAGGTAACACAGATACGCAGTATTTT	CASSLGGNTDTQYF
NA	NA	TRBJ1-1	TRBV2	TGTGCCAGCACCGGTGTTCTTATTAACACTGAAGCTTTCTTT	CASTGVLINTEAFF